These T cell receptor beta chains were read from a single sample in a study of blood T cell repertoires in COVID-19. Clones were read by immunoSEQ multiplex PCR, and TCRdb kept only the in-frame ones, dropping some. The profile shows 100,000 to 150,000 clones, 80% to 90% of them singletons. The sequencing input was PBMCs or T cells enriched from blood (not recorded which). These receptors originate from a woman between 45 and 60 years old who had recovered from COVID-19. CDR3s include the opening cysteine and the closing phenylalanine or tryptophan. A D gene is named only where the DNA matches it firmly. Expanded clones are given a class, and other clones once, few, many or no size at all.

TRBV7-9	NA	TRBJ1-4	TRBD1	15	CASSPFQGADEKLFF	TGTGCCAGCAGCCCCTTTCAGGGGGCGGATGAAAAACTGTTTTTT
TRBV9	NA	TRBJ2-3	TRBD1	21	CASSVATSATFSGQGLGTQYF	TGTGCCAGCAGCGTAGCTACTAGTGCCACTTTCTCGGGACAGGGATTGGGTACGCAGTATTTT
TRBV3-1/TRBV3-2	NA	TRBJ2-7	NA	14	CASSQETGTYEQYF	TGTGCCAGCAGCCAAGAGACAGGCACCTACGAGCAGTACTTC
TRBV7-2	NA	TRBJ2-5	NA	15	CASSPVRRGRGTQYF	TGTGCCAGCAGCCCAGTAAGGCGGGGGCGGGGGACCCAGTACTTC
TRBV3-1/TRBV3-2	NA	TRBJ1-2	NA	13	CASSQGWAWGYTF	TGTGCCAGCAGCCAAGGATGGGCGTGGGGCTACACCTTC
TRBV25-1	NA	TRBJ2-7	NA	18	CASSEGTIGGGLTYEQYF	TGTGCCAGCAGTGAAGGGACTATAGGAGGGGGGTTAACCTACGAGCAGTACTTC
TRBV14	once	TRBJ2-5	TRBD2	17	CASSQDWTAGGQETQYF	TGTGCCAGCAGCCAAGATTGGACAGCGGGGGGCCAAGAGACCCAGTACTTC
TRBV3-1/TRBV3-2	once	TRBJ1-4	TRBD1	16	CASSQVSPGGGEKLFF	TGTGCCAGCAGCCAAGTTTCCCCAGGGGGCGGTGAAAAACTGTTTTTT
TRBV19	NA	TRBJ2-2	TRBD1	15	CASSKGTGNTGELFF	TGTGCCAGTAGTAAAGGGACAGGGAACACCGGGGAGCTGTTTTTT
TRBV4-3	NA	TRBJ2-7	NA	18	CASSQEVPTDTFRYEQYF	TGCGCCAGCAGCCAAGAAGTCCCGACAGATACCTTCCGCTACGAGCAGTACTTC
TRBV9	NA	TRBJ2-2	NA	15	CASSRGTVNTGELFF	TGTGCCAGCAGCCGGGGGACAGTTAACACCGGGGAGCTGTTTTTT